This T cell receptor beta chain was identified in a study of blood T cell repertoires in COVID-19. Study information: Donors in the United States, Italy and Spain gave samples during acute or convalescent COVID-19.

Each participant's cohort was designated according to participant-reported clinical history. Recovered Cohort 3 donors showed two negative PCRs, clearance, or symptom resolution. Authors' data handling: The authors estimated nucleated cell counts from reference gene primer amplification. Sequenced by immunoSEQ multiplex PCR; TCRdb stores in-frame clones only, minus some. V, J and clone size were drawn from that table, and D and trimming were deduced from the DNA. The data show about 130,000 clones, with about 88% seen just once and around 2.3% held by the top ten. Between the trimmed V and J ends, which lost 3 bases and 7 bases, there was a span of 12 bases. Germline loops: CDR1 SEHNR, CDR2 FQNEAQ (reference sequence). The CDR3 has 13 amino acids.

V is TRBV7-9 and J is TRBJ1-1; unclear D gene. This clonotype originated in a woman aged 45 to 65 who had recovered from COVID-19. Sequences were obtained from PBMCs or T cells enriched from blood (not recorded which). CDR3: CASSFGGGLEAFF. The CDR3 DNA reads TGTGCCAGCAGCTTCGGTGGAGGGCTTGAAGCTTTCTTT.